The entry below gives a single T cell receptor (beta chain) sequence along with its context. The sample is drawn from a study of blood T cell repertoires in COVID-19. The table came from immunoSEQ multiplex PCR; TCRdb's copy has only in-frame clones and leaves some out. The data hold 140,000 or so clones, with roughly 87% observed a single time. V lost 4 bases to trimming and J lost 0 bases, with 7 bases between them. This CDR3 comprises 13 residues. The germline V gene has CDR1 SQVTM and CDR2 ANQGSEA. Material: peripheral blood. The chain couples TRBV29-1 to TRBJ1-3; no reliable D call. The sequence was obtained from a human donor in a cohort sampled during active COVID-19. Here the CDR3 DNA reads TGCAGCGTTGTCCCTAGCTCTGGAAACACCATATATTTT. As protein: CSVVPSSGNTIYF.